In this sample, the clone carrying this TCR beta chain turned up a few times. Its antigen is not known. The sample is drawn from a study of early T cells in non-severe SARS-CoV-2 infection. Study in general: Sequencing targeted bulk RNA from unsorted whole blood, leaving chains unpaired.

Researchers attached unique molecular identifiers to individual cDNA molecules. MiXCR, run by TCRdb on the 5' RACE reads, gives a single entry per CDR3 protein. This table has 55,000 to 75,000 distinct CDR3 sequences, more than 9% appearing once. Study conclusions and caveats: VDJdb matching, biased toward anti-spike CD8 responses, missed private and CD4 specificities.

The sequencing input was whole blood. This sequence was found in an adult who was a healthcare worker with PCR-confirmed SARS-CoV-2 infection or an uninfected control (not recorded which).

This CDR3 reads CASSDFPGEKLFF. The CDR3 coding sequence is TGTGCCAGCAGTGACTTCCCGGGGGAAAAACTGTTTTTT. The genes are TRBV2 and TRBJ1-4; D uncertain. CDR1 is SNHLY, CDR2 FYNNEI, per germline. Trimming removed 3 bases from V and 8 bases from J, with 10 bases in between. This CDR3 has 13 residues.